The 5 T cell receptor beta chains given below trace back to one sample, sequenced in a study of monozygotic twins with inflammatory bowel disease. TCRdb reprocessed the 5' RACE reads and keeps a single row for each CDR3 protein, giving no DNA. The table lists approximately 420,000 distinct CDR3 sequences. Sequenced input: blood. The receptor set was obtained from a human donor with ulcerative colitis or Crohn's disease, or a healthy co-twin of an affected twin (not recorded which).

This chain joins TRBV6-2 or TRBV6-3 and TRBJ2-7. Germline V gene lookup returns CDR1 MNHEY and CDR2 SVGEGT. CDR3 size: 14 residues. The CDR3 loop is CASSYSSEYYEQYF.

The rearrangement joins TRBV20-1 to TRBJ2-1; the D call of TRBD2 rests on TCRdb alone, since no DNA is present to check it. The germline CDR1 and CDR2 sequences are DFQATT and SNEGSKA (reference sequence). This CDR3 contains 15 residues. CDR3 sequence reads: CSARGGRGSYNEQFF.

This sequence joins TRBV5-1 and TRBJ1-3. Germline lookup yields CDR1 SGHRS and CDR2 YFSETQ. CDR3 length equals 17 residues. CDR3 region: CASSLDGTSRSGNTIYF.

V and J are TRBV5-1 and TRBJ2-4; TCRdb indicates TRBD1, and absent DNA this call remains unverified. The CDR3 is 16 residues long. Germline CDR1 reads SGHRS; CDR2 reads YFSETQ. The CDR3 region is CASSRQKFIAKNIQYF. Full variable domain (remainder filled in from reference TRBV5-1 and TRBJ2-4): KAGVTQTPRYLIKTRGQQVTLSCSPISGHRSVSWYQQTPGQGLQFLFEYFSETQRNKGNFPGRFSGRQFSNSRSEMNVSTLELGDSALYLCASSRQKFIAKNIQYFGAGTRLSVL.

The chain joins TRBV12-3 or TRBV12-4 to TRBJ2-5; TCRdb calls TRBD2, which cannot be checked without DNA. This CDR3 has 14 amino acids. The CDR3 loop reads CASSLGLLPETQYF.